The following is a T cell receptor (beta chain) sequence with its context. Its antigen is not identified. TRB cDNA was prepared as libraries by UMI-labeled 5' RACE. TCRdb reanalyzed the 5' RACE reads and collapses them to one entry per CDR3 protein, without DNA. This table holds 45,000 to 55,000 distinct CDR3 sequences. This entry comes from a study of CXCR3-negative and CXCR3-positive naive CD8 T cells. About the study: Some 130 million TRB reads were obtained overall (about 1.5 +/- 0.3 million per library).

Study outcomes and limitations: For naive cells, CXCR3-negative and CXCR3-positive subsets had similar TRBV-TRBJ usage; for memory cells, usage differed. In both naive subsets diversity was comparably high, whereas memory CD8+ cells showed much lower diversity. Partial loss of CXCR3 expression followed cryopreservation; most assays used fresh PBMCs.

The sample taken for sequencing was memory CD8+ T cells from blood. The clonotype comes from a human donor in good health. Some clones in this sample may be carry-over from other donors' samples.

CDR3 region: CASSPIGGDQPQHF. The chain couples TRBV4-1 to TRBJ1-5; TCRdb indicates TRBD1, and absent DNA this call remains unverified. In germline, CDR1 is MGHRA, CDR2 YSYEKL. This CDR3 has 14 amino acids.